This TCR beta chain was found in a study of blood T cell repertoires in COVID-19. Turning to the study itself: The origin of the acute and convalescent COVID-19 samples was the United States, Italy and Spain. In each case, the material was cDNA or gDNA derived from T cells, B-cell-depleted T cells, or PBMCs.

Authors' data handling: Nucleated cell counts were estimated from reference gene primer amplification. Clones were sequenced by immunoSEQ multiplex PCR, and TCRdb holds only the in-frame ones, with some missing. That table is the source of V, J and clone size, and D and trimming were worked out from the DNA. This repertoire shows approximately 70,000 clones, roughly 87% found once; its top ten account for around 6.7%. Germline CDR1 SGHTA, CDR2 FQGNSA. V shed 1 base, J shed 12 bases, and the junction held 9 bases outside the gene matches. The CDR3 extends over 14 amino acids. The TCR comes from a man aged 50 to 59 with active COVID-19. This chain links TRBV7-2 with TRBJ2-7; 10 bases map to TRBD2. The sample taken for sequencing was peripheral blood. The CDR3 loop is CASSLGVAGGPVYF. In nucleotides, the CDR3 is TGTGCCAGCAGCTTAGGGGTAGCGGGGGGCCCGGTGTACTTC.